Presented here are 32 T cell receptor beta chains from one specimen sequenced in a study of blood T cell repertoires in COVID-19. The method was immunoSEQ multiplex PCR; TCRdb's version includes in-frame clones alone and lacks a portion of them. The sample holds 350,000 to 500,000 clones, more than 70% seen once. Material: PBMCs or T cells enriched from blood (not recorded which). These receptors came from a woman between 18 and 30 years old who had been exposed to COVID-19.

DNA for the CDR3: TGTGCCAGCAGTGAAGGGTCCGGGTGGGAAAAACTGTTTTTT. It is translated as CASSEGSGWEKLFF. The chain recombines TRBV25-1 with TRBJ1-4; the D is unclear. The germline V and J ends were trimmed by 2 bases and 8 bases, with 12 bases remaining between them. This CDR3 comprises 14 residues. In germline, CDR1 is MGHDK, CDR2 SYGVNS.

The rearrangement uses TRBV6-4 and TRBJ1-1; D is unresolved. Looked up from germline, CDR1 is MRHNA and CDR2 is SNTAGT. The ends were cut back, 0 bases at V and 2 bases at J, with 7 bases in the middle. The CDR3 has 14 amino acids. The CDR3 DNA reads TGTGCCAGCAGTGACTCGGGGAGTAACACTGAAGCTTTCTTT. It yields the protein CASSDSGSNTEAFF.

The chain is built from TRBV11-2 and TRBJ1-3; D is unclear. Germline assignment: CDR1 SGHAT and CDR2 FQNNGV. The CDR3 loop spans 14 amino acids. The CDR3 sequence is CAHIEGRSGNTIYF. CDR3 nucleotides: TGTGCTCATATCGAGGGCCGCTCTGGAAACACCATATATTTT. The full variable domain, its missing parts supplied by reference TRBV11-2 and TRBJ1-3, is EAGVAQSPRYKIIEKRQSVAFWCNPISGHATLYWYQQILGQGPKLLIQFQNNGVVDDSQLPKDRFSAERLKGVDSTLKIQPAKLEDSAVYLCAHIEGRSGNTIYFGEGSWLTVV.

V usage is TRBV5-6 and J usage is TRBJ2-7, with D hard to call. V lost 0 bases and J lost 5, with 9 bases in between. The germline CDR1 and CDR2 sequences are SGHDT and YYEEEE. The CDR3 spans 13 residues. The CDR3 coding sequence is TGTGCCAGCAGCTTGGCTCCAGGCGACGAGCAGTACTTC. Translation: CASSLAPGDEQYF. Combining the CDR3 with reference TRBV5-6 and TRBJ2-7 gives the whole variable domain DAGVTQSPTHLIKTRGQQVTLRCSPKSGHDTVSWYQQALGQGPQFIFQYYEEEERQRGNFPDRFSGHQFPNYSSELNVNALLLGDSALYLCASSLAPGDEQYFGPGTRLTVT.

The chain is built from TRBV28 and TRBJ2-7, with D possibly matching TRBD2 (6 bases). The CDR3 covers 13 residues. CDR1 and CDR2 from the germline V gene are MDHEN and SYDVKM. V lost 5 bases to trimming and J lost 3 bases, with 11 bases between them. The CDR3 region is CASSPRGIYEQYF. DNA for the CDR3: TGTGCCAGCAGTCCCCGGGGGATCTACGAGCAGTACTTC.

This chain uses TRBV11-2 with TRBJ1-4; D ambiguous. V lost 5 bases and J 6 bases, leaving 19 bases between the germline ends. Germline lookup yields CDR1 SGHAT and CDR2 FQNNGV. The CDR3 consists of 16 residues. Written as DNA, the CDR3 is TGTGCCAGCAGCCCTCTAGCTCGGGGTCGGGATGAAAAACTGTTTTTT. Amino acids: CASSPLARGRDEKLFF.

The gene calls are TRBV6-2 or TRBV6-3 and TRBJ2-7; D perhaps matches TRBD1 (5 bases). Between the trimmed V and J ends, which lost 0 bases and 3 bases, there was a span of 12 bases. This CDR3 spans 15 amino acids. The germline V gene has CDR1 MNHEY and CDR2 SVGEGT. The DNA of the CDR3 is TGTGCCAGCAGTTACTCGGCGAACAGGCGCTACGAGCAGTACTTC. Its translation: CASSYSANRRYEQYF.

This chain joins TRBV12-3 or TRBV12-4 and TRBJ1-1; D unresolved. V lost 6 bases, J lost 0 bases, and 8 bases lay in between. CDR3 size: 13 residues. CDR3 nucleotides: TGTGCCAGCAGCGTCTTAATGAACACTGAAGCTTTCTTT. Translated: CASSVLMNTEAFF.

The chain is built from TRBV11-2 and TRBJ2-3, with a possible D match to TRBD1 (6 bases). Germline V CDR1 and CDR2: SGHAT, FQNNGV. The CDR3 runs to 15 residues. Trimming shortened V by 0 bases and J by 3 bases, and 10 bases separated the two germline ends. CDR3 region: CASSLDGGATDTQYF. The CDR3 DNA sequence: TGTGCCAGCAGCTTAGATGGGGGCGCAACAGATACGCAGTATTTT. Filled out from reference TRBV11-2 and TRBJ2-3, the complete variable domain reads EAGVAQSPRYKIIEKRQSVAFWCNPISGHATLYWYQQILGQGPKLLIQFQNNGVVDDSQLPKDRFSAERLKGVDSTLKIQPAKLEDSAVYLCASSLDGGATDTQYFGPGTRLTVL.

The CDR3 spells CASRGYRGRIDGYTF. The CDR3 DNA reads TGTGCCAGCAGGGGCTACAGGGGAAGAATAGATGGCTACACCTTC. The chain recombines TRBV7-9 with TRBJ1-2; the match to TRBD1 covers 7 bases. Looked up from germline, CDR1 is SEHNR and CDR2 is FQNEAQ (reference sequence). The CDR3 runs to 15 residues. Trimming cost V 6 bases and J 6 bases; bases outside gene matches: 13.

The rearrangement joins TRBV30 to TRBJ1-5; D not certain. V lost 4 bases to trimming and J lost 2 bases, with 6 bases between them. The CDR3 is made up of 12 amino acids. Germline V CDR1 and CDR2: GTSNPN, SVGIG (reference sequence). CDR3 region: CAWTVGNQPQHF. The CDR3 DNA follows: TGTGCCTGGACAGTGGGCAATCAGCCCCAGCATTTT.

The chain is built from TRBV28 and TRBJ1-3; TRBD1 agrees at 7 bases. After removal of 3 bases from V and 2 bases from J, the junction contained 7 bases not matched to a gene. The CDR3 sequence is 16 residues long. CDR1 MDHEN and CDR2 SYDVKM come from the germline V gene. As DNA, the CDR3 is TGTGCCAGCAGTTTCCAATTGCAGGGGGCTGGAAACACCATATATTTT. The encoded protein is CASSFQLQGAGNTIYF.

The chain recombines TRBV2 with TRBJ1-3; tentatively, D is TRBD1 (5 bases). The CDR3 extends over 15 amino acids. The germline V gene encodes CDR1 SNHLY and CDR2 FYNNEI. V was shortened by 10 bases and J by 3 bases, with 19 bases between the two germline ends. The CDR3 protein is CAKISGGEDGNTIYF. The DNA for the CDR3 is TGTGCCAAGATCTCGGGGGGGGAGGATGGAAACACCATATATTTT.

In regard to this clone: Different DNA sequences within this sample yield the same CDR3. The rearrangement joins TRBV5-1 to TRBJ2-7; 10 bases are a match to TRBD1. CDR3 length: 14 amino acids. J was trimmed by 2 bases and V by 3 bases; bases with no gene match: 2. Germline loops: CDR1 SGHRS, CDR2 YFSETQ. The CDR3 bases are TGCGCCAGCAGCTCGGGGACAGGGGCCTACGAGCAGTACTTC. This sequence encodes CASSSGTGAYEQYF.

The rearrangement joins TRBV18 to TRBJ1-3; no reliable D call. V was shortened by 3 bases and J by 0 bases, with 6 bases between the two germline ends. The CDR3 covers 14 residues. Germline values: CDR1 KGHSH, CDR2 LQKENI. The CDR3 DNA sequence: TGTGCCAGCTCACCCCGTCGCTCTGGAAACACCATATATTTT. Translation: CASSPRRSGNTIYF.

In its sample, this clone was seen once. The gene calls are TRBV2 and TRBJ1-2, with TRBD1 matching over 9 bases. The trim removed 6 bases at V and 9 bases at J, leaving 14 bases unmatched. CDR3 length: 15 amino acids. Germline values: CDR1 SNHLY, CDR2 FYNNEI. The CDR3 nucleotides read TGTGCCAGCAGAAGGGGACAGGGTCTGCTAGATCGCTACACCTTC. Protein product: CASRRGQGLLDRYTF.

J is TRBJ2-7 and V is TRBV29-1; 7 nucleotides agree with TRBD2. The germline V gene encodes CDR1 SQVTM and CDR2 ANQGSEA. The CDR3 loop spans 13 amino acids. J was trimmed by 0 bases and V by 7 bases; bases with no gene match: 6. Here the CDR3 reads CSAVAGFSYEQYF. CDR3 DNA sequence: TGCAGCGCCGTAGCGGGTTTCTCCTACGAGCAGTACTTC.

The V call is TRBV6-5, the J call TRBJ1-4, with D unclear. The V end was cut by 0 bases, the J end by 4 bases, with 12 bases between. Per the germline V gene, CDR1 is MNHEY and CDR2 is SVGAGI. This CDR3 spans 16 amino acids. This chain's CDR3 is CASSYSHQHNNEKLFF. In DNA form, the CDR3 reads TGTGCCAGCAGTTACTCTCATCAACATAATAATGAAAAACTGTTTTTT.

V and J are TRBV28 and TRBJ2-2, with D tentatively TRBD2 (6 bases). This CDR3 has 16 amino acids. Germline V gene sequence: CDR1 MDHEN, CDR2 SYDVKM. Trimming stripped 3 bases from V and 4 bases from J, with 15 bases between. The CDR3 bases are TGTGCCAGCAGTTTCATGGACCTCGGGGGCACCGGGGAGCTGTTTTTT. This translates into CASSFMDLGGTGELFF.

The CDR3 nucleotides read TGTGCCAGCAGTGTCGGGGGGGCGTACAATGAGCAGTTCTTC. Translated: CASSVGGAYNEQFF. The chain recombines TRBV2 with TRBJ2-1; 8 bases map to TRBD2. Germline trimming cut 4 bases from V and 4 bases from J; bases unmatched to any gene: 3. Germline V gene lookup returns CDR1 SNHLY and CDR2 FYNNEI. The CDR3 is 14 amino acids.

The chain uses TRBV29-1 and TRBJ2-7; TRBD2 matches 12 bases. Germline V gene data show CDR1 as SQVTM and CDR2 as ANQGSEA. Trimming removed 6 bases from V and 6 bases from J; junction bases left unmatched: 9. The CDR3 is 14 amino acids. CDR3 in DNA: TGCAGCGTGTCCAGACTAGCGGGAGATGGCGAGCAGTACTTC. Protein product: CSVSRLAGDGEQYF.

The CDR3 bases are TGCAGCGTTGCCCAATACAATGAGCAGTTCTTC. As protein: CSVAQYNEQFF. The rearrangement uses TRBV29-1 and TRBJ2-1; D remains unclear. Trimming took off 4 bases at V and 4 bases at J, with 5 bases between the two ends. Germline V gene sequence: CDR1 SQVTM, CDR2 ANQGSEA. The CDR3 is made up of 11 amino acids.

This chain connects TRBV4-1 to TRBJ2-7; 10 bases align to TRBD1. CDR1 and CDR2 (germline): MGHRA, YSYEKL. This CDR3 region has 16 residues. V lost 4 bases, J lost 6 bases, and 12 bases stayed unmatched. The CDR3 here is CASSLGSGTGVIEQYF. CDR3 sequence (DNA): TGCGCCAGCAGCCTTGGGTCCGGGACAGGGGTTATCGAGCAGTACTTC.

This clone is a singleton in its sample. The genes are TRBV27 and TRBJ1-1; 8 bases line up with TRBD1. The CDR3 contains 13 residues. Germline-derived CDR1 and CDR2 are MNHEY and SMNVEV (reference sequence). V shed 3 bases and J 6 bases; nucleotides not matched to a gene: 3. CDR3 loop: CASSFGQGSEAFF. As DNA, the CDR3 is TGTGCCAGCAGTTTCGGACAGGGTTCTGAAGCTTTCTTT.

The chain joins TRBV27 to TRBJ2-3; possibly TRBD2 for D (6 bases). This CDR3 spans 15 amino acids. The V and J ends lost 3 bases and 2 bases respectively, with 12 bases between them. The germline gives CDR1 MNHEY, CDR2 SMNVEV (reference sequence). Here the CDR3 DNA reads TGTGCCAGCAGTTTCCTGCGGGATAACACAGATACGCAGTATTTT. This translates into CASSFLRDNTDTQYF.

V and J are TRBV2 and TRBJ1-6; 8 nucleotides match TRBD1. V gave up 7 bases and J gave up 9 bases; unmatched junction bases: 5. Germline CDR1 is SNHLY and CDR2 is FYNNEI. The CDR3 has 13 residues. CDR3 amino acids: CASNQGASSPLHF. DNA of the CDR3: TGTGCCAGCAATCAGGGGGCCTCTTCACCCCTCCACTTT.

The chain carries TRBV4-2 and TRBJ2-5, with D perhaps matching TRBD2 (5 bases). Germline CDR1 LGHNA, CDR2 YNFKEQ. V was shortened by 4 bases and J by 1 base, with 16 bases between the two germline ends. The CDR3 loop spans 16 amino acids. Here the CDR3 DNA reads TGTGCCAGCAGCCGGACTCAAACGGGAAGCCAAGAGACCCAGTACTTC. As protein: CASSRTQTGSQETQYF.

The V and J genes are TRBV9 and TRBJ2-3, with a possible D match to TRBD2 (6 bases). Trimming removed 2 bases at V and 1 base at J, with 14 bases between. CDR1 and CDR2 (germline): SGDLS, YYNGEE. This CDR3 is built from 16 residues. The CDR3 is CASSVEPGLRTDTQYF. In nucleotides, the CDR3 is TGTGCCAGCAGCGTCGAACCGGGACTTCGCACAGATACGCAGTATTTT.

The chain combines TRBV28 with TRBJ2-3; 10 nucleotides align to TRBD2. The CDR3 contains 18 residues. From germline, CDR1 is MDHEN and CDR2 SYDVKM. Trimming removed 2 bases from V and 4 bases from J; junction bases left unmatched: 12. Written as DNA, the CDR3 is TGTGCCAGCAGTTTAGGCCTGGCTAGCGGGAGTTCTTCAGATACGCAGTATTTT. This sequence encodes CASSLGLASGSSSDTQYF.

The V gene is TRBV28, the J gene TRBJ1-4, with D unresolved. Trimming removed 3 bases at V and 7 bases at J, with 12 bases between. Germline V gene sequence: CDR1 MDHEN, CDR2 SYDVKM. The CDR3 consists of 14 residues. The CDR3 spells CASSFAGGSEKLFF. DNA of the CDR3: TGTGCCAGCAGTTTCGCGGGCGGGAGTGAAAAACTGTTTTTT.

V usage is TRBV5-1 and J usage is TRBJ2-1; tentatively, D is TRBD2 (5 bases). There are 16 residues in the CDR3. Germline CDR1 and CDR2: SGHRS and YFSETQ. V was clipped by 0 bases and J by 0 bases, with 10 bases between them. The CDR3, as DNA: TGCGCCAGCAGCTTGGCGTCGGGATCCTCCTACAATGAGCAGTTCTTC. It encodes CASSLASGSSYNEQFF. The full variable domain, its missing parts supplied by reference TRBV5-1 and TRBJ2-1, is KAGVTQTPRYLIKTRGQQVTLSCSPISGHRSVSWYQQTPGQGLQFLFEYFSETQRNKGNFPGRFSGRQFSNSRSEMNVSTLELGDSALYLCASSLASGSSYNEQFFGPGTRLTVL.

The rearrangement links TRBV28 to TRBJ1-6; D perhaps matches TRBD1 (6 bases). V lost 2 bases to trimming and J lost 6 bases, with 14 bases between them. This CDR3 is built from 16 residues. Germline V CDR1 and CDR2: MDHEN, SYDVKM. The CDR3 region has the DNA TGTGCCAGCAGTTTAGGCGACAGGCTTCTTAATTCACCCCTCCACTTT. Its translation is CASSLGDRLLNSPLHF.